This T cell receptor (beta chain) was documented in a study of shared clonotypes between healthy human individuals. Whole-study results and caveats: Non-shared clonotypes displayed generation probabilities falling below those of clonotypes present in all four donors.

Per the germline V gene, CDR1 is SEHNR and CDR2 is FQNEAQ (reference sequence). Trimming left V 1 base short and J 2 bases short, with 6 bases between. The CDR3 totals 13 residues. Points on this clone: The antigen is not known.

Several immunoSEQ plates held equal portions of the genomic DNA taken from each subset. Generated by immunoSEQ multiplex PCR, the TCRdb table keeps only in-frame clones and is missing some. The sample has about 820,000 clones; nearly 95% are singletons. CD45RO-negative, CCR7-positively selected cells formed the naive CD8 fraction, excluding terminally differentiated effector memory CD45RA+ cells. The source of this sequence is a young man in good health. This rearrangement joins TRBV7-9 to TRBJ2-7; D remains unclear. The source material was naive CD8+ T cells sorted from blood. CDR3 sequence (DNA): TGTGCCAGCAGCTTAGAACTGCCCTACGAGCAGTACTTC. Its protein is CASSLELPYEQYF.